This T cell receptor beta chain derives from a study of cytomegalovirus exposure and HLA in healthy donors (dated by TCRdb to about 2017). General notes on the study: According to an earlier analysis of around 600 of the donors, 150 million to 200 million T cells yielded 90 million to 130 million unique TCR beta sequences and 250 to 350 Gb of sequence data. An early release covering roughly 600 HLA-typed donors comprised approximately 290 gigabases of sequencing data and around 86 million unique TCR sequences. Of the 350 to 450 genotyped donors, about 80% fell in the genetic ancestry cluster associated with self-reported Caucasian donors. The study aimed to test whether signatures of past pathogen exposure could be identified by cataloging public T cell receptors. Using immunosequencing, the study profiled T cell repertoires from about 650 subjects and related those repertoires to cytomegalovirus serostatus. Besides the first cohort of some 670 subjects, a separate validation cohort made up of 120 different subjects was used. High-throughput TCR immunosequencing, statistical association of individual TCRs with disease status, and machine learning were combined to predict cytomegalovirus infection status. A later analysis re-examined previously published TCR beta repertoires from just over 650 donors and added high-resolution HLA genotyping to investigate patterns of TCR occurrence. The later analysis used no new phenotypic data to find candidate immune exposures, relying instead on TCR beta sequences and their occurrence across donors. An earlier analysis of more than 450 of the donors used high-throughput TCR beta sequencing to judge whether each TCR beta V gene segment behaved as functional or pseudogenic. Donor age, sex, ethnicity and CMV serostatus were collected together with the repertoire data. In a later genetic analysis, genome-wide SNP genotypes for about 55% of the 666 donors were used, and that subset was treated as a discovery cohort. Every repertoire in the discovery cohort had been generated on one and the same sequencing platform. Class I and class II HLA loci were covered by the typing at four-digit resolution. The number of donors typed differed by locus, with roughly 620-630 for A, B, C, DRB1 and DQB1, 522 for DQA1, some 570 for DPA1, and 400 to 490 for DPB1. Because of strong linkage in the cohort, roughly five DR-DQ haplotypes were treated as single units for association and clustering. Among about 410 genotyped donors of the cohort, an average of around 250,000 unique TCR beta nucleotide sequences was sequenced per donor, of which 15% to 20% were non-productive. What the study reported, not specific to this receptor: A further reported finding was that TCR beta sequences accurately predicted the HLA-A and HLA-B alleles for most subjects in the first cohort. In the study, around 150 TCR beta chains were listed as associated with cytomegalovirus. In a later genetic analysis, fewer N-insertions in productive TCRs were reported among donors in an Asian-associated ancestry cluster than the roughly 640-donor mean. Linkage disequilibrium might explain the correlated functional status among segregating V segments, but an unknown experimental factor could not be excluded. Because the 87-base-pair reads could not distinguish some IMGT-functional V segments, including TRBV6-2 and TRBV6-3, those segments were excluded. The authors suggested that the approach could potentially be generalized to other disease states and immunological phenotypes. The classifier was reported to diagnose cytomegalovirus status with high specificity and sensitivity in both the original and validation cohorts. Only TCR beta chains were sequenced in this cohort, and the absence of alpha or paired-chain data limited detectable features. Because counts were too low, about 18 rarely observed V segments, including chromosome 9 orphons, were left out of the earlier analysis of a few hundred of the donors. A few of the identified cytomegalovirus-associated TCR beta chains were confirmed in vitro to be specific for cytomegalovirus antigens. According to a later analysis, most CMV-associated TCR beta chains appeared to be HLA-restricted, and the HLA associations seemed to be driven largely by CMV exposure. The sequencing pipeline was judged likely to have produced a cluster of highly shared sequence variants as a technical artifact. In an earlier analysis of 587 of the donors, most TCR beta V segments appeared in productive rearrangements about 87% or about 30% of the time, broadly matching IMGT annotations. Because HLA typing was missing for some donors at each locus, association tests included only the typed subset. In a later analysis, 16,951 TCR beta sequences were associated with specific HLA alleles at a false discovery rate of 0.05. According to a later analysis, parvovirus B19, influenza, CMV and Epstein-Barr virus appeared linked to several top co-occurrence clusters. V-gene and J-gene trimming of TCR beta chains was associated with a missense DCLRE1C variant in a later genetic analysis, and the association was replicated in an independent cohort. Roughly uniform sequencing depth across donors was assumed in presence/absence analyses, although this assumption may not hold. Strong co-occurrence of HLA alleles, especially DR and DQ, made assigning TCR associations to individual alleles difficult. The only immune exposure information available for the cohort was CMV serostatus. A later analysis found that HLA-associated TCR beta chains were more clonally expanded and had lower generation probabilities than equally common non-associated chains. According to a later analysis, TCR association rates differed among HLA loci, with DRB1 alleles showing the most associated TCRs and HLA-C alleles showing the fewest. Most TCR sequences were seen in very few donors, while some public TCRs were found in many individuals.

On this clone: Its antigen specificity is not known. No base quality values were provided; no much bigger clone lies one nucleotide off.

CDR3 length: 15 amino acids, cysteine to phenylalanine. Of the read, only the CDR3 DNA is kept; its 45 bases are in frame from base 1. CDR1 and CDR2, per the germline V gene, are ENHRY and SYGVKD. V is cut by 5 bases and J by 6 bases, and the space between the germline ends is 14 bases. The cohort consisted of 600 to 750 healthy bone marrow donors. At the time of sampling, every cohort member was nominally healthy, though immune exposures that went unrecorded were likely present. Of the 700 or so cohort members, 289 had positive CMV serostatus and 350 to 450 had negative CMV serostatus, and CMV serostatus was not recorded for the donor. A peripheral blood sample was collected from each donor, and TCR beta sequencing was performed on peripheral blood mononuclear cells. Genomic DNA was extracted from the blood cell samples with the Qiagen DNeasy Blood Extraction Kit. Library preparation used the immunoSEQ multiplex PCR assay. For the multiplex PCR, a mixture combining 60 forward primers for TCR Vbeta segments and 13 reverse primers for TCR Jbeta segments was used. The CDR3 region of rearranged TCR beta genes was amplified from genomic DNA by a multiplex PCR assay. Amplified TCR beta libraries were sequenced as 87-base-pair reads on the Illumina HiSeq System. For the original study's pipeline: A later analysis tallied roughly 76 million unique TCR beta chains across the 700 or so repertoires, and approximately 9.9 million of those chains were shared by two or more donors. A nearest-neighbor algorithm error-corrected the raw reads and collapsed the reads into unique sequences, merging closely related sequences to remove PCR and sequencing errors. V, D and J gene segments were assigned by aligning CDR3 sequences to IMGT reference sequences. For a sequence to be retained, a match of at least six nucleotides to both a V gene segment and a J gene segment was required. Rearrangements were classified as productive when the CDR3 lacked stop codons and remained in frame with V and J, and all other rearrangements were classified as non-productive. Following IMGT convention, CDR3 was defined as the stretch from the second conserved V-encoded cysteine up to the conserved J-encoded phenylalanine. The earlier analysis of 587 of the donors excluded sequences that lacked an unambiguous match to a single V gene segment. In an earlier analysis of approximately 500 of the donors, a V segment was called functional when productive rearrangements were above 56.7%, and segregating when the standard deviation between donors exceeded 5%. A statistical classification framework was built for diagnosing cytomegalovirus status from the catalog of TCR beta chain sequences. A later analysis assigned V and J genes by comparing TCR nucleotide sequences with IMGT/GENE-DB human TR gene sequences. The TCRdist pipeline was used in a later analysis to assign CDR3 sequences and most-parsimonious VDJ recombination scenarios. In a later analysis, every TCR beta chain was defined by the combination of its CDR3 amino acid sequence and its V-gene family, and reads without a unique V-gene family were dropped. To address suspected cross-contamination and a sequencing artifact, a later analysis removed several hundred highly shared, low-generation-probability nucleotide sequences. For each public chain, a later analysis derived a clonal expansion index from normalized ranks of inferred template counts within each repertoire. In a later analysis, generation probabilities were computed using a VDJ recombination model fitted to out-of-frame rearrangements, and the results were checked against IGoR. In a later analysis, TCR-TCR, TCR-HLA and TCR-CMV co-occurrence was scored with hypergeometric tests, and a repertoire-size bias correction was applied to TCR pairs. A later analysis estimated false discovery rates by permuting HLA or CMV assignments 20 times. A later analysis grouped co-occurring TCRs with DBSCAN, adding TCRdist sequence similarity when clustering within HLA-allele-positive subsets. Repertoires with fewer than 30,000 or more than 120,000 public chains were left out of co-occurrence clustering, as were five repertoires with anomalous nucleotide sharing. This immuneACCESS table, as held by TCRdb, lists in-frame sequences with V and J called but not all clones. Of the missing ones, under half trace to an unresolved V gene in checked studies; the others have no known cause. Clone size and the V and J calls come from that table; the DNA yielded D and trimming. Within this sample are 200,000 to 250,000 clones, with about 83% of them counted one time only. Clones ranked in the top ten supply 1% to 1.5% of the sample.

Source material: PBMCs. This receptor chain uses TRBV10-3 and TRBJ1-6, with the D gene not clear enough to name. This TCR derives from a human donor in good health. The CDR3 in this case is CAISMENSGNSPLHF. The nucleotide sequence reads as follows: TGTGCCATCAGTATGGAGAATTCGGGTAATTCACCCCTCCACTTT.